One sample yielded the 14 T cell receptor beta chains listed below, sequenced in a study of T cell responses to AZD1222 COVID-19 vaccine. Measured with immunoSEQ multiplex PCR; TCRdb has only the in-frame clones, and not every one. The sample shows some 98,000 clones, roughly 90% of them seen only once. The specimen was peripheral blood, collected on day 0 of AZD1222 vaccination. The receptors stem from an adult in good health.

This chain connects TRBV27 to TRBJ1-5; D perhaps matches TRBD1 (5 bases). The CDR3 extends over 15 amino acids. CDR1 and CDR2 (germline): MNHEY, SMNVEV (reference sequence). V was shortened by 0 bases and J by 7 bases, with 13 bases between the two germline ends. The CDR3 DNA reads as TGTGCCAGCAGTTTATCTCAGGGTACGAGACAGCCCCAGCATTTT. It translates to CASSLSQGTRQPQHF.

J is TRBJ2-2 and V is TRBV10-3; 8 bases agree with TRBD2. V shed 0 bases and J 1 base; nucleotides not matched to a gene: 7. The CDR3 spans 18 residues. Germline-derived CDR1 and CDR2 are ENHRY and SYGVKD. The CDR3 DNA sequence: TGTGCCATCAGTGAGTCTGAACTAGCGGCATTGAACACCGGGGAGCTGTTTTTT. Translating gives CAISESELAALNTGELFF.

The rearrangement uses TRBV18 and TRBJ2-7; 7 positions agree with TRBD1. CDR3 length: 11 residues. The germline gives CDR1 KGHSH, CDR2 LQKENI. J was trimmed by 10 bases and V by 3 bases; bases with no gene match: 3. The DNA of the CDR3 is TGTGCCAGCTCACCGGGGACAGTACAGTACTTC. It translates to CASSPGTVQYF.

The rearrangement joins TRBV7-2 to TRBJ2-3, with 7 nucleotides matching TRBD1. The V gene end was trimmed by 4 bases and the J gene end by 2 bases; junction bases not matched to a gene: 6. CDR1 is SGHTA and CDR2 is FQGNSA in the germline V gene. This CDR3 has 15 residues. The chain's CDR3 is CASSSNQGVTDTQYF. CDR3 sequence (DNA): TGTGCCAGCAGCTCTAACCAGGGGGTCACAGATACGCAGTATTTT.

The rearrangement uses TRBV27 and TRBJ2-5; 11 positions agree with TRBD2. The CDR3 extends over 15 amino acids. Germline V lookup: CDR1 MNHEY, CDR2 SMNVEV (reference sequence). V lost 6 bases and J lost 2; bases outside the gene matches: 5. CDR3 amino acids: CASRFLAGGQETQYF. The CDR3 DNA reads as TGTGCCAGCAGATTCTTAGCGGGGGGGCAAGAGACCCAGTACTTC.

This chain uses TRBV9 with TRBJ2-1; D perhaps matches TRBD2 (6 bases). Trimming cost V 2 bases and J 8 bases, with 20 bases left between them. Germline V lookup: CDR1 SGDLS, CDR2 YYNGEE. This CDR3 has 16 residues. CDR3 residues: CASSVLPGLQGDEQFF. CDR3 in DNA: TGTGCCAGCAGCGTCCTACCGGGACTTCAGGGAGATGAGCAGTTCTTC.

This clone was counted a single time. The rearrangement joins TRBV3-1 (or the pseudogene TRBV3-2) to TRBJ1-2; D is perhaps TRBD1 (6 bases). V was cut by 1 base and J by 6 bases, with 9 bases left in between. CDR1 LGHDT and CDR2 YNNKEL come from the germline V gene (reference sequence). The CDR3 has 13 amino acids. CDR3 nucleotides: TGTGCCAGCAGCCAAGGGACAGACGATGGCTACACCTTC. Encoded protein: CASSQGTDDGYTF.

The CDR3 DNA is TGTGCCAGCAGCGCGCTTATGCAGGGGAATGAGCAGTTCTTC. Its translation is CASSALMQGNEQFF. The rearrangement links TRBV14 to TRBJ2-1, with D possibly matching TRBD1 (6 bases). The V end lost 5 bases, the J end lost 7 bases, and 15 bases lay between the germline ends. Germline values: CDR1 SGHDN, CDR2 FVKESK. This CDR3 is built from 14 residues.

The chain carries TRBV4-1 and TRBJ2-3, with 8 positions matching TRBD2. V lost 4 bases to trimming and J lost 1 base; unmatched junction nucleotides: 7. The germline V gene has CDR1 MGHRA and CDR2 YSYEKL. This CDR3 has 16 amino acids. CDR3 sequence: CASSRKETSGTDTQYF. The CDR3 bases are TGCGCCAGCAGCCGTAAAGAGACTAGCGGCACAGATACGCAGTATTTT.

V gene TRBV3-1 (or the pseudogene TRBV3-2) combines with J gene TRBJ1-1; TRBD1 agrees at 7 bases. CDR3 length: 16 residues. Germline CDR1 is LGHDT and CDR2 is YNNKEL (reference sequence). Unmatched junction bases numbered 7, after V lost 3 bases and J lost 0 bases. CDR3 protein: CASSHKGQFMNTEAFF. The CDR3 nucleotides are TGTGCCAGCAGCCACAAGGGACAGTTCATGAACACTGAAGCTTTCTTT.

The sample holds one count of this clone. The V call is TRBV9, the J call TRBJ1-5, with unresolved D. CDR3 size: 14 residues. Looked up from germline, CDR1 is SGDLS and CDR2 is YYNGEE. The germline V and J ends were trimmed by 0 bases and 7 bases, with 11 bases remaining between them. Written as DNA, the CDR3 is TGTGCCAGCAGCGTAGATGGCGCACCCCAGCCCCAGCATTTT. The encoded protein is CASSVDGAPQPQHF.

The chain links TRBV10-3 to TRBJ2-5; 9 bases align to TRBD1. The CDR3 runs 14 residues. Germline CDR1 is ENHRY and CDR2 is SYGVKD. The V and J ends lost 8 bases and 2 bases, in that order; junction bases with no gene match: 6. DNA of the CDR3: TGTGCCATCCGCCTCGGGACAGGGCAAGAGACCCAGTACTTC. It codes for CAIRLGTGQETQYF.

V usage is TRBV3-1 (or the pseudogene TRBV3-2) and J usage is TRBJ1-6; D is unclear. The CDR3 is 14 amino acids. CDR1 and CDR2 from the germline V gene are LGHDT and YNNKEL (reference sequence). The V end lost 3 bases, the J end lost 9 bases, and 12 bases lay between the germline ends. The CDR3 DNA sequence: TGTGCCAGCAGCCATCTCCGAGATGGTTCACCCCTCCACTTT. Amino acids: CASSHLRDGSPLHF.

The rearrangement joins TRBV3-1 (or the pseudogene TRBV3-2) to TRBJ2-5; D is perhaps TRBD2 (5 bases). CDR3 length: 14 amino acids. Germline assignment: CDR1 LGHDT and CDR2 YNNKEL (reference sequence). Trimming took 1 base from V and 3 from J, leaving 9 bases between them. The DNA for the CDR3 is TGTGCCAGCAGCCAAGGGACTGGAAAAGAGACCCAGTACTTC. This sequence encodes CASSQGTGKETQYF.